The sequence of this T cell receptor (beta chain) was determined in a study of T cell responses to AZD1222 COVID-19 vaccine. The CDR3 is 15 residues long. Germline V gene data show CDR1 as SGHDT and CDR2 as YYEEEE. V was trimmed by 0 bases and J by 4 bases, leaving 8 bases between them. About this clone itself: The antigen remains undetermined.

Second-dose intervals of approximately 4 or approximately 12 weeks were pooled. Sequencing was performed with immunoSEQ multiplex PCR; in TCRdb, only in-frame clones are kept and a portion is missing. The profile shows 160,000 or so clones, 88% of them singletons. Study results and limitations: The donor group comprised mostly white British people and more females; the analysis possibly underestimated clonal diversity.

The genes are TRBV5-6 and TRBJ1-6, with D possibly being TRBD1 (5 bases). The sample consisted of peripheral blood, taken 28 days after the second AZD1222 dose. The TCR was taken from an adult who received the AZD1222 COVID-19 vaccine. CDR3 amino acids: CASSLDGGYNSPLHF. As DNA, the CDR3 is TGTGCCAGCAGCTTGGACGGGGGTTATAATTCACCCCTCCACTTT.